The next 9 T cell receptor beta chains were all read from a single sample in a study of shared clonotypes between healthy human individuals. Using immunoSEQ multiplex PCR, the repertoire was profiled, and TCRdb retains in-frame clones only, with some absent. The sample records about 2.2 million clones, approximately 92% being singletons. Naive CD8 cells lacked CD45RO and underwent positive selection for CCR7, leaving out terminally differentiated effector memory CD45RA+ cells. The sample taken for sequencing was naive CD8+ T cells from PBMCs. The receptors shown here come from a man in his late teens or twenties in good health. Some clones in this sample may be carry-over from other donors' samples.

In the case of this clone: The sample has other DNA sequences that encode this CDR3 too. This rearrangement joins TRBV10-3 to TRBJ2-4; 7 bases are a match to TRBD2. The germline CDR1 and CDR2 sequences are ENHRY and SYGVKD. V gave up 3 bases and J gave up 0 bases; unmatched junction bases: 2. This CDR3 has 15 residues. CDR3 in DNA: TGTGCCATCAGTGAATCGGGGGGAGCCAAAAACATTCAGTACTTC. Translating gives CAISESGGAKNIQYF.

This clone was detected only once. Here the CDR3 DNA reads TGCGCCAGCAGTGCCGGGACCCTCCACGTTCCCTACGAGCAGTACTTC. It specifies CASSAGTLHVPYEQYF. The chain uses TRBV10-2 and TRBJ2-7; D is tentatively TRBD1 or TRBD2 (5 bases each). The V end lost 4 bases, the J end lost 2 bases, and 18 bases lay between the germline ends. This CDR3 is built from 16 residues. Germline V lookup: CDR1 WSHSY, CDR2 SAAADI.

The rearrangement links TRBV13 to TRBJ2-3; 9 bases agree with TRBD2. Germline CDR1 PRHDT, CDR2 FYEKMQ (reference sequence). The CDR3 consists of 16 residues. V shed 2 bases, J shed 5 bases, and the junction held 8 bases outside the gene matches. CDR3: CASSLWLAGNLDTQYF. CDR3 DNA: TGTGCCAGCAGCTTATGGCTAGCGGGGAACCTAGATACGCAGTATTTT. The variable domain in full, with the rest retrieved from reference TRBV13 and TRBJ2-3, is AAGVIQSPRHLIKEKRETATLKCYPIPRHDTVYWYQQGPGQDPQFLISFYEKMQSDKGSIPDRFSAQQFSDYHSELNMSSLELGDSALYFCASSLWLAGNLDTQYFGPGTRLTVL.

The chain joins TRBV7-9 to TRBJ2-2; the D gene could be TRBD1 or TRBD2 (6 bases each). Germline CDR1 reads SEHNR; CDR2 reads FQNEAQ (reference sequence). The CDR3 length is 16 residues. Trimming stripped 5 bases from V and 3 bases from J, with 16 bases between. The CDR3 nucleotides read TGTGCCAGCAGCCGGAGGGGGGACGGTCACACCGGGGAGCTGTTTTTT. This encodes CASSRRGDGHTGELFF. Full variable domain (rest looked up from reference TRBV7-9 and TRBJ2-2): DTGVSQNPRHKITKRGQNVTFRCDPISEHNRLYWYRQTLGQGPEFLTYFQNEAQLEKSRLLSDRFSAERPKGSFSTLEIQRTEQGDSAMYLCASSRRGDGHTGELFFGEGSRLTVL.

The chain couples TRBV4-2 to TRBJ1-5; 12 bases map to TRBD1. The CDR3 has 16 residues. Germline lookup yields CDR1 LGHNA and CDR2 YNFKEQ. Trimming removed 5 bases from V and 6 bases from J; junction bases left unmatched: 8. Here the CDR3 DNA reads TGTGCCAGCAGCTTGAGGGGACAGGGGGCCGTTCAGCCCCAGCATTTT. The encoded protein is CASSLRGQGAVQPQHF.

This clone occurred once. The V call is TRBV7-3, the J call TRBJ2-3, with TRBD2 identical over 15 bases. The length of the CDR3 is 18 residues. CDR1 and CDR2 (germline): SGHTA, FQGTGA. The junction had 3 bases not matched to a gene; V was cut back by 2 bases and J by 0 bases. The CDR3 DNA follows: TGTGCCAGCAGCTTAGGACTAGCGGGAGGGCCCAGCACAGATACGCAGTATTTT. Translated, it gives CASSLGLAGGPSTDTQYF.

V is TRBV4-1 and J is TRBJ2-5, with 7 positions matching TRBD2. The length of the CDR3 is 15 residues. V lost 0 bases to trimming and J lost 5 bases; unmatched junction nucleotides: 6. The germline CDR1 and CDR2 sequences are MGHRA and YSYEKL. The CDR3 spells CASSQDLTSSETQYF. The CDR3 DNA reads TGCGCCAGCAGCCAAGATTTGACTAGCAGCGAGACCCAGTACTTC.

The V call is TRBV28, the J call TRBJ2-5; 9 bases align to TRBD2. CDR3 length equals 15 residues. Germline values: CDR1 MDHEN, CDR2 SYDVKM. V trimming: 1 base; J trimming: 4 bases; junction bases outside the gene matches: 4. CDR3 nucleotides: TGTGCCAGCAGTTTATCGGGACTAGCATTAGAGACCCAGTACTTC. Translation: CASSLSGLALETQYF.

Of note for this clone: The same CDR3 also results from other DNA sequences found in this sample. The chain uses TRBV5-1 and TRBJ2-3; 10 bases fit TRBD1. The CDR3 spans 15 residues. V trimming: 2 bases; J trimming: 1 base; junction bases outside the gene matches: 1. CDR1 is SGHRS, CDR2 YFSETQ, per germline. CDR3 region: CASSLGTGGTDTQYF. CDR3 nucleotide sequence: TGCGCCAGCAGCTTAGGGACAGGGGGCACAGATACGCAGTATTTT.